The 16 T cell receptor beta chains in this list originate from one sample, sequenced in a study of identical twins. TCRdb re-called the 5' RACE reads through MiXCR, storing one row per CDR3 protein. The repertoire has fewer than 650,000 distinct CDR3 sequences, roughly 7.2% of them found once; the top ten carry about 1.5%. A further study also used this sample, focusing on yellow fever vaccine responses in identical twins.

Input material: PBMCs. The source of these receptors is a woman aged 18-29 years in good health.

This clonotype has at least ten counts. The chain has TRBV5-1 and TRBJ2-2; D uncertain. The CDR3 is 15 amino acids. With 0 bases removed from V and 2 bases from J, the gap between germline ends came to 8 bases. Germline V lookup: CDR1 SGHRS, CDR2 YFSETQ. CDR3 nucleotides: TGCGCCAGCAGCTTGGACGTCACTAACACCGGGGAGCTGTTTTTT. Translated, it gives CASSLDVTNTGELFF.

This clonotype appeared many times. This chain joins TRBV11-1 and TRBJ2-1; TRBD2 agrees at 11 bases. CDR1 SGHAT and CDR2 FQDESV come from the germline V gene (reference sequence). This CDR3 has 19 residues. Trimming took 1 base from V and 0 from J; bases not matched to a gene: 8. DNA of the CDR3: TGTGCCAGCAGCTTAGTCACGACTAGCGGGACCAGCTCCTACAATGAGCAGTTCTTC. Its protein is CASSLVTTSGTSSYNEQFF.

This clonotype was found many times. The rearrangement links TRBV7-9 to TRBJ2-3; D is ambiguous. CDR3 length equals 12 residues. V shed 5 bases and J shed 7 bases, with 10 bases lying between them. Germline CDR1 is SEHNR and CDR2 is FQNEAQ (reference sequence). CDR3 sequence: CASSPTGNTQYF. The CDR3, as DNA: TGTGCCAGCAGCCCAACGGGTAATACGCAGTATTTT.

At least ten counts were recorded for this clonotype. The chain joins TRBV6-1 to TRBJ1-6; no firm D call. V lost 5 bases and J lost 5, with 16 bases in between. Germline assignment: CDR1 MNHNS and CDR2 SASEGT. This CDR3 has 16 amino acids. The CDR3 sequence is CASSLLAVLHNSPLHF. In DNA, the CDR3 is TGTGCCAGCAGTCTGCTGGCCGTCTTACATAATTCACCCCTCCACTTT.

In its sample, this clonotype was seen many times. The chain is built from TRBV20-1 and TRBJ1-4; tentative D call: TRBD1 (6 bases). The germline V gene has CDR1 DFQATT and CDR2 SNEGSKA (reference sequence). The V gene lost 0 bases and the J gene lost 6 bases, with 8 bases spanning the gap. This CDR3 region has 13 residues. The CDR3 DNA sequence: TGCAGTGCTAGAGATTCAGGGGATGAAAAACTGTTTTTT. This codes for CSARDSGDEKLFF.

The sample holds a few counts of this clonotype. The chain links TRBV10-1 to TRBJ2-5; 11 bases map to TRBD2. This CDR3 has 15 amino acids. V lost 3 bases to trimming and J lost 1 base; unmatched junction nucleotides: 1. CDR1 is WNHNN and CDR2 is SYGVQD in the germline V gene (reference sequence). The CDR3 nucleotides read TGCGCCAGCAGTGAACTAGCGGGAGCCCAAGAGACCCAGTACTTC. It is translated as CASSELAGAQETQYF.

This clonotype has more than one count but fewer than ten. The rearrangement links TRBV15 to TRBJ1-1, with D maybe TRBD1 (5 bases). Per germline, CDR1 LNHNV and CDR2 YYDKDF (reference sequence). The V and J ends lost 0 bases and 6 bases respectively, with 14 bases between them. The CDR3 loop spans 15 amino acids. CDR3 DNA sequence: TGTGCCACCAGCAGAGATTATGGCCGGGGGGCTGAAGCTTTCTTT. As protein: CATSRDYGRGAEAFF.

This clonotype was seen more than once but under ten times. In DNA, the CDR3 is TGTGCCAGCAGTCCCAGGGGACGGGGGCCCCAGCATTTT. Its protein is CASSPRGRGPQHF. The J gene is TRBJ1-5, the V gene TRBV12-3 or TRBV12-4, with D tentatively TRBD1 (6 bases). V was pared by 5 bases and J by 9 bases, with 14 bases between. This CDR3 has 13 residues.

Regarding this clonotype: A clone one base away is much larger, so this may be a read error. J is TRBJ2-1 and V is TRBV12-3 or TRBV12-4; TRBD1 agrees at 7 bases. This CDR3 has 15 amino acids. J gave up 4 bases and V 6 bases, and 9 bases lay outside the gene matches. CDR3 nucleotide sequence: TGTGCCAGCAGAATAGCCGGGGACAGATACAATGAGCAGTTCTTC. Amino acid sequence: CASRIAGDRYNEQFF.

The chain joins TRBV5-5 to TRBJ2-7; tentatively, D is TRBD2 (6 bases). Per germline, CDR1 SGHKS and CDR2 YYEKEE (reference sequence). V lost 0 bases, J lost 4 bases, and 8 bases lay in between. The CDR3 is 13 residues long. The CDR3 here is CASSLAAGYEQYV. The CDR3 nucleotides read TGTGCCAGCAGCTTGGCTGCGGGGTACGAGCAGTACGTC.

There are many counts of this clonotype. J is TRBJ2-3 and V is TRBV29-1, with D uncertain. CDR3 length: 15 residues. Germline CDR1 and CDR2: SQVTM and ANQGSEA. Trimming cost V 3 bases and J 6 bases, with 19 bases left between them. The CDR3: CSVEGGDILTDTQYF. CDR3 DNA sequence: TGCAGCGTTGAGGGTGGGGATATTTTAACCGATACGCAGTATTTT.

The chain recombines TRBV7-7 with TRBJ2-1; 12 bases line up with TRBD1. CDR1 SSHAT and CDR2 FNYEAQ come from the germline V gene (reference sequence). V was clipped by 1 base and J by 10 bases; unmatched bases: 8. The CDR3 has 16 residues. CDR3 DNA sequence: TGTGCCAGCAGCTTAGGTCCGGGACAGGGGGCTAGGGAGCAGTTCTTC. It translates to CASSLGPGQGAREQFF.

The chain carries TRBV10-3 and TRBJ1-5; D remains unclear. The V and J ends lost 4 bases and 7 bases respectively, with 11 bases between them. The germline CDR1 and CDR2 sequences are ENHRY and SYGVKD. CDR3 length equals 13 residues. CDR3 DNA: TGTGCCATCAGTGTTGACGGCGAGCAGCCCCAGCATTTT. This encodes CAISVDGEQPQHF.

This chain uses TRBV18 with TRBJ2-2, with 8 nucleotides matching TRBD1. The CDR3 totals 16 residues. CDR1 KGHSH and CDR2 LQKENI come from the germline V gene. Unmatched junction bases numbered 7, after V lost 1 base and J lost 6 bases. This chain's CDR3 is CASSPQDRDFAGELFF. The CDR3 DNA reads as TGTGCCAGCTCACCACAGGACAGGGATTTTGCCGGGGAGCTGTTTTTT.

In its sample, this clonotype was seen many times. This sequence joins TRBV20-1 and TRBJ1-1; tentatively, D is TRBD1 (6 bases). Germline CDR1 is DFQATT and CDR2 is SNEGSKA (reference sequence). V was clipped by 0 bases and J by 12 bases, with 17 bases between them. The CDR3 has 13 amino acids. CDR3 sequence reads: CSARDRQGLVTFF. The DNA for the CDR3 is TGCAGTGCTAGAGACCGCCAGGGGCTTGTAACTTTCTTT.

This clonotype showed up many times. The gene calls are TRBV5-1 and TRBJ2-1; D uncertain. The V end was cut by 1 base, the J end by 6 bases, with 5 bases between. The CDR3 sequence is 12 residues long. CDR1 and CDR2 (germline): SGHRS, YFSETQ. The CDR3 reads CASSLPANEQFF. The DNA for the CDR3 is TGCGCCAGCAGCTTGCCGGCCAATGAGCAGTTCTTC.